The 27 T cell receptor beta chains in this list originate from one sample, sequenced in a study of blood T cell repertoires in COVID-19. Generated by immunoSEQ multiplex PCR, the TCRdb table keeps only in-frame clones and is missing some. This table holds around 70,000 clones, about 84% found once. Sequencing was performed on peripheral blood. All receptors derive from a human donor in a cohort sampled during active COVID-19.

In its sample, this clone was seen once. The V and J genes are TRBV4-1 and TRBJ2-5; TRBD2 is a possible D gene (6 bases). The V gene's germline CDR1 is MGHRA and CDR2 YSYEKL. V dropped 0 bases and J dropped 7 bases, with 12 bases sitting between them. The CDR3 consists of 14 residues. CDR3 nucleotides: TGCGCCAGCAGCCAAGAGAGCCGGGAGAGGACCCAGTACTTC. Amino acid sequence: CASSQESRERTQYF.

This clone is a singleton in its sample. J is TRBJ2-5 and V is TRBV6-5; unclear D gene. The ends were cut back, 6 bases at V and 1 base at J, with 9 bases in the middle. Germline CDR1 reads MNHEY; CDR2 reads SVGAGI. This CDR3 contains 13 residues. The CDR3 loop reads CASRVWAQETQYF. In nucleotides, the CDR3 is TGTGCCAGCAGGGTCTGGGCCCAAGAGACCCAGTACTTC.

The rearrangement uses TRBV15 and TRBJ2-7; 10 bases are shared with TRBD1. This CDR3 region has 15 residues. The germline V gene has CDR1 LNHNV and CDR2 YYDKDF (reference sequence). The trim removed 1 base at V and 5 bases at J, leaving 5 bases unmatched. The CDR3 sequence: CATSRVFGTGDEQYF. The CDR3 DNA is TGTGCCACCAGCAGAGTCTTTGGGACAGGGGACGAGCAGTACTTC.

This rearrangement joins TRBV30 to TRBJ2-5; 7 bases line up with TRBD1. With V trimmed by 2 bases and J by 4 bases, 7 bases remained unmatched. Germline assignment: CDR1 GTSNPN and CDR2 SVGIG (reference sequence). The CDR3 covers 14 residues. The CDR3 region is CAWSPGGNAETQYF. In DNA, the CDR3 is TGTGCCTGGAGTCCAGGGGGTAACGCAGAGACCCAGTACTTC.

V is TRBV7-9 and J is TRBJ1-1; TRBD1 matches 7 bases. CDR3 length equals 14 residues. The ends lost 4 bases at V and 4 bases at J; junction bases unmatched: 6. CDR1 is SEHNR and CDR2 is FQNEAQ in the germline V gene (reference sequence). The CDR3 sequence is CASSSTGLFTEAFF. CDR3 sequence (DNA): TGTGCCAGCAGCTCGACAGGGCTGTTCACTGAAGCTTTCTTT.

The CDR3 nucleotides are TGTGCCAGCAGTCTGGGCCCCAACGAGCAGTACTTC. The encoded protein is CASSLGPNEQYF. V is TRBV6-5 and J is TRBJ2-7; no reliable D call. CDR3 length equals 12 residues. Deletions cut 5 bases from V and 5 bases from J, with 10 bases between. In germline, CDR1 is MNHEY, CDR2 SVGAGI.

This clone has a handful of counts. V gene TRBV25-1 combines with J gene TRBJ2-3; 7 bases fit TRBD1. The CDR3 consists of 14 residues. J was trimmed by 5 bases and V by 4 bases; bases with no gene match: 6. The germline V gene encodes CDR1 MGHDK and CDR2 SYGVNS. The CDR3 region has the DNA TGTGCCAGCAGTGCCTACAGGGGAATAGATACGCAGTATTTT. It yields the protein CASSAYRGIDTQYF.

The chain carries TRBV3-1 (or the pseudogene TRBV3-2) and TRBJ2-5, with 7 bases aligning to TRBD2. The V segment lost 3 bases and the J segment 0 bases; nucleotides outside the gene matches: 13. CDR1 and CDR2 (germline): LGHDT, YNNKEL (reference sequence). The CDR3 contains 18 residues. CDR3 region: CASSQYYSGLMYQETQYF. For the CDR3, the DNA is TGTGCCAGCAGCCAGTATTACTCGGGACTAATGTACCAAGAGACCCAGTACTTC.

The gene calls are TRBV2 and TRBJ2-3; 16 bases match TRBD2. Losses at the gene ends were 6 bases for V and 7 bases for J; bases not matched to a gene: 7. CDR1 and CDR2 from the germline V gene are SNHLY and FYNNEI. The length of the CDR3 is 16 residues. CDR3 sequence: CASRRGLAGGVNTQYF. Here the CDR3 DNA reads TGTGCCAGCAGGAGGGGACTAGCGGGAGGGGTAAATACGCAGTATTTT.

This sequence joins TRBV4-2 and TRBJ2-3; 10 nucleotides align to TRBD1. From germline, CDR1 is LGHNA and CDR2 YNFKEQ. The CDR3 loop spans 16 amino acids. Trimming removed 3 bases from V and 4 bases from J; junction bases left unmatched: 7. CDR3 DNA: TGTGCCAGCAGCCAGAGCGGCGGGACAGGGGCAGATACGCAGTATTTT. It translates to CASSQSGGTGADTQYF.

This clone was recorded only once. The V call is TRBV7-2, the J call TRBJ1-3; D is unclear. The germline CDR1 and CDR2 sequences are SGHTA and FQGNSA. The CDR3 has 17 residues. The V end lost 1 base, the J end lost 0 bases, and 13 bases lay between the germline ends. The CDR3 nucleotides are TGTGCCAGCAGCTTAGTGTCGGGAACCAGCTCTGGAAACACCATATATTTT. Its translation: CASSLVSGTSSGNTIYF.

The rearrangement uses TRBV14 and TRBJ2-7; 9 bases map to TRBD2. The J segment lost 6 bases and the V segment lost 0 bases, leaving 12 bases of the junction unmatched. Germline loops: CDR1 SGHDN, CDR2 FVKESK. The CDR3 has 17 residues. This CDR3 reads CASSQDGYLAGLGEQYF. Here the CDR3 DNA reads TGTGCCAGCAGCCAAGACGGTTATCTAGCGGGATTAGGCGAGCAGTACTTC.

Turning to this clone: Other DNA sequences within the sample encode an identical CDR3. In DNA form, the CDR3 reads TGTGCCAGTAGTAGGACAGCGAACACTGAAGCTTTCTTT. Protein product: CASSRTANTEAFF. The chain joins TRBV19 to TRBJ1-1; possibly TRBD1 for D (6 bases). Trimming took 4 bases from V and 1 from J, leaving 7 bases between them. CDR1 LNHDA and CDR2 SQIVND come from the germline V gene (reference sequence). The CDR3 contains 13 residues.

This chain links TRBV7-6 with TRBJ1-4, with 9 bases that match TRBD1. J lost 6 bases, V lost 6 bases, and 2 bases had no gene match. CDR3 size: 13 residues. CDR1 and CDR2 (germline): SGHVS, FNYEAQ. CDR3 in DNA: TGTGCCAGCAGGGACAGGGGAGATGAAAAACTGTTTTTT. It translates to CASRDRGDEKLFF.

The chain is built from TRBV3-1 (or the pseudogene TRBV3-2) and TRBJ2-7, with a weak D call TRBD2 (6 bases). Germline CDR1 and CDR2: LGHDT and YNNKEL (reference sequence). The CDR3 is made up of 12 amino acids. V lost 1 base to trimming and J lost 7 bases, with 8 bases between them. The DNA for the CDR3 is TGTGCCAGCAGCCAAGTGGAGGGAGAGCAGTACTTC. Its protein is CASSQVEGEQYF.

This rearrangement joins TRBV30 to TRBJ2-5; TRBD2 aligns across 8 bases. Germline lookup yields CDR1 GTSNPN and CDR2 SVGIG (reference sequence). CDR3 length: 14 residues. Losses at the gene ends were 2 bases for V and 2 bases for J; bases not matched to a gene: 4. This chain's CDR3 is CAWSTGTRQETQYF. DNA of the CDR3: TGTGCCTGGAGTACCGGGACTAGACAAGAGACCCAGTACTTC.

This chain joins TRBV30 and TRBJ2-7, with 9 bases lining up with TRBD2. The CDR3 is 12 residues long. Germline CDR1 reads GTSNPN; CDR2 reads SVGIG (reference sequence). Trimming took 7 bases from V and 9 from J; bases not matched to a gene: 10. The CDR3 loop is CALDVPSGAQYF. CDR3 DNA: TGTGCCTTGGACGTCCCTAGCGGGGCGCAGTACTTC.

To note about this clone: Sequence at one end of the junction differs from germline and may be a read error. The V call is TRBV3-1 (or the pseudogene TRBV3-2), the J call TRBJ2-1, with 7 bases lining up with TRBD1. The CDR3 length is 14 residues. Germline lookup yields CDR1 LGHDT and CDR2 YNNKEL (reference sequence). This CDR3 reads CASSQGTANNEQFF. In DNA, the CDR3 is TGTGCCAGCAGTCAAGGGACAGCGAACAATGAGCAGTTCTTC.

The gene calls are TRBV29-1 and TRBJ2-7; 7 bases align to TRBD2. V shed 3 bases, J shed 3 bases, and the junction held 5 bases outside the gene matches. Germline V gene lookup returns CDR1 SQVTM and CDR2 ANQGSEA. The CDR3 runs to 13 residues. CDR3 nucleotides: TGCAGCGTTGAGGGGGAGGGCCTCTACGAGCAGTACTTC. The encoded protein is CSVEGEGLYEQYF.

V gene TRBV5-6 combines with J gene TRBJ1-5, with a tentative D call TRBD1 (5 bases). This CDR3 comprises 15 residues. The germline V and J ends were trimmed by 1 base and 2 bases, with 10 bases remaining between them. CDR1 and CDR2 from the germline V gene are SGHDT and YYEEEE. The CDR3 DNA reads as TGTGCCAGCAGCTTGTGGGGCGCCGGCAATCAGCCCCAGCATTTT. As protein: CASSLWGAGNQPQHF.

The chain combines TRBV9 with TRBJ2-2, with D maybe TRBD1 (5 bases). Germline CDR1 and CDR2: SGDLS and YYNGEE. The CDR3 consists of 17 residues. The ends were cut back, 0 bases at V and 1 base at J, with 13 bases in the middle. The DNA of the CDR3 is TGTGCCAGCAGCGTAGCAGGGCCATCCATGAACACCGGGGAGCTGTTTTTT. This codes for CASSVAGPSMNTGELFF.

The chain couples TRBV29-1 to TRBJ2-6; possible D gene TRBD1, 6 bases. This CDR3 spans 15 amino acids. Germline lookup yields CDR1 SQVTM and CDR2 ANQGSEA. Trimming removed 1 base at V and 2 bases at J, with 9 bases between. CDR3 coding DNA: TGCAGCGTTGAAGCACAGGGCACTGGGGCCAACGTCCTGACTTTC. Encoded protein: CSVEAQGTGANVLTF.

V is TRBV12-3 or TRBV12-4 and J is TRBJ1-2, with D unclear. The CDR3 has 13 amino acids. Trimming removed 5 bases at V and 3 bases at J, with 10 bases between. The DNA for the CDR3 is TGTGCCAGCAGTGTTCAAGAGGACTATGGCTACACCTTC. This gives the protein CASSVQEDYGYTF.

This rearrangement joins TRBV19 to TRBJ2-7; 9 nucleotides match TRBD1. Trimming at V came to 1 base and at J to 7 bases, leaving 8 bases not matched to a gene. CDR1 LNHDA and CDR2 SQIVND come from the germline V gene (reference sequence). This CDR3 is 15 amino acids long. The CDR3 region is CASSIVAQGAREQYF. CDR3 nucleotide sequence: TGTGCCAGTAGTATAGTAGCACAGGGGGCTCGGGAGCAGTACTTC.

The chain is built from TRBV19 and TRBJ2-7, with 12 bases lining up with TRBD2. Unmatched junction bases numbered 6, after V lost 6 bases and J lost 3 bases. CDR3 length: 15 amino acids. Per the germline V gene, CDR1 is LNHDA and CDR2 is SQIVND (reference sequence). The CDR3 region has the DNA TGTGCCAGTAGCCGGGAGACTAGCGGGAGCTACGAGCAGTACTTC. Its protein product is CASSRETSGSYEQYF. Variable domain in full (rest from reference TRBV19 and TRBJ2-7): DGGITQSPKYLFRKEGQNVTLSCEQNLNHDAMYWYRQDPGQGLRLIYYSQIVNDFQKGDIAEGYSVSREKKESFPLTVTSAQKNPTAFYLCASSRETSGSYEQYFGPGTRLTVT.

The chain uses TRBV6-5 and TRBJ1-5; the match to TRBD1 covers 7 bases. CDR1 and CDR2 (germline): MNHEY, SVGAGI. The CDR3 has 14 amino acids. Trimming at V came to 7 bases and at J to 5 bases, leaving 8 bases not matched to a gene. The CDR3 is CASMENRGYQPQHF. The CDR3 DNA sequence: TGTGCCAGCATGGAGAACAGGGGCTATCAGCCCCAGCATTTT.

The chain has TRBV9 and TRBJ2-7, with D maybe TRBD2 (6 bases). Trimming pared 0 bases from V and 3 bases from J, leaving 19 bases between. Germline V gene data show CDR1 as SGDLS and CDR2 as YYNGEE. The CDR3 extends over 17 amino acids. The CDR3 protein is CASSVDEGGWYGYEQYF. DNA of the CDR3: TGTGCCAGCAGCGTAGACGAGGGAGGATGGTACGGCTACGAGCAGTACTTC.